A single sample gave rise to the 12 T cell receptor beta chains below, sequenced in a study of T cell responses to AZD1222 COVID-19 vaccine. Assay: immunoSEQ multiplex PCR; the TCRdb copy retains only in-frame clones and omits some. The sample yields 120,000 to 150,000 clones, around nine tenths seen once. Sequencing was performed on peripheral blood, taken on day 0 of AZD1222 vaccination. The receptors here all came from an adult in good health.

This rearrangement joins TRBV3-1 (or the pseudogene TRBV3-2) to TRBJ2-6; 11 positions agree with TRBD1. The ends lost 4 bases at V and 1 base at J; junction bases unmatched: 9. The CDR3 sequence is 19 residues long. Germline values: CDR1 LGHDT, CDR2 YNNKEL (reference sequence). CDR3 loop: CASSRYPGQGVSGANVLTF. For the CDR3, the DNA is TGTGCCAGCAGCCGCTATCCGGGACAGGGGGTTTCTGGGGCCAACGTCCTGACTTTC.

This chain connects TRBV7-3 to TRBJ2-1, with 11 positions matching TRBD2. V trimming: 1 base; J trimming: 7 bases; junction bases outside the gene matches: 3. Germline CDR1 and CDR2: SGHTA and FQGTGA. The CDR3 sequence is 15 residues long. CDR3 protein: CASSLSSGRANEQFF. CDR3 nucleotide sequence: TGTGCCAGCAGCTTAAGTAGCGGGAGGGCTAATGAGCAGTTCTTC.

The chain uses TRBV1 and TRBJ2-3; no check of the table's D call, TRBD2, against the DNA was made. TRBV1 counts as a pseudogene. The CDR3 consists of 18 residues. The CDR3 is CTSSPTPTTSGSTDTQYF. For the CDR3, the DNA is TGCACCAGCAGTCCTACCCCGACGACTAGCGGGAGTACAGATACGCAGTATTTT.

The rearrangement uses TRBV6-1 and TRBJ2-1; 13 bases map to TRBD2. CDR1 and CDR2 (germline): MNHNS, SASEGT. The CDR3 length is 16 residues. The V gene end was trimmed by 6 bases and the J gene end by 8 bases; junction bases not matched to a gene: 10. As DNA, the CDR3 is TGTGCCAGCAGGGAATTCGGGACTAGCGGGATCTATGAGCAGTTCTTC. Residues: CASREFGTSGIYEQFF.

The chain couples TRBV28 to TRBJ1-6; a weak D match, TRBD1 (5 bases). The length of the CDR3 is 14 residues. The V gene lost 3 bases and the J gene lost 7 bases, with 10 bases spanning the gap. Germline V lookup: CDR1 MDHEN, CDR2 SYDVKM. The CDR3 DNA sequence: TGTGCCAGCAGTTTTTGGCAGGGAAATTCACCCCTCCACTTT. Protein product: CASSFWQGNSPLHF. The full variable domain, its missing parts supplied by reference TRBV28 and TRBJ1-6, is DVKVTQSSRYLVKRTGEKVFLECVQDMDHENMFWYRQDPGLGLRLIYFSYDVKMKEKGDIPEGYSVSREKKERFSLILESASTNQTSMYLCASSFWQGNSPLHFGNGTRLTVT.

This sequence joins TRBV7-2 and TRBJ2-2, with TRBD1 as a possible D gene (5 bases). Germline-derived CDR1 and CDR2 are SGHTA and FQGNSA. The CDR3 totals 16 residues. Trimming removed 7 bases at V and 0 bases at J, with 15 bases between. The CDR3 DNA is TGTGCCAGCAACGGATGGGGCGAATCGAACACCGGGGAGCTGTTTTTT. It yields the protein CASNGWGESNTGELFF.

The genes are TRBV12-5 and TRBJ2-3; no clear D gene. CDR3 size: 13 residues. CDR1 is LGHNT and CDR2 is FRNRAP in the germline V gene. Trimming took 6 bases from V and 0 from J, leaving 7 bases between them. The DNA of the CDR3 is TGTGCTAGTGGCCAGGACAGCACAGATACGCAGTATTTT. It specifies CASGQDSTDTQYF.

This clone was found once. This chain connects TRBV19 to TRBJ1-4; 11 nucleotides align to TRBD1. The V segment lost 7 bases and the J segment 2 bases; nucleotides outside the gene matches: 6. The CDR3 spans 16 residues. The germline V gene encodes CDR1 LNHDA and CDR2 SQIVND (reference sequence). The CDR3 spells CASTRTGGYTNEKLFF. The CDR3, as DNA: TGTGCCAGTACCAGGACAGGGGGCTACACTAATGAAAAACTGTTTTTT.

V gene TRBV6-2 or TRBV6-3 combines with J gene TRBJ1-1; 9 bases map to TRBD1. CDR3 length equals 20 residues. The J segment lost 0 bases and the V segment lost 2 bases, leaving 16 bases of the junction unmatched. Germline CDR1 and CDR2: MNHEY and SVGEGT. The CDR3 bases are TGTGCCAGCAGTTACAACCCCTCTAGGACAGGGGTGGGGATGAACACTGAAGCTTTCTTT. Protein: CASSYNPSRTGVGMNTEAFF.

The chain is built from TRBV9 and TRBJ1-4; D might be TRBD1 (5 bases). This CDR3 has 16 amino acids. The germline V and J ends were trimmed by 4 bases and 2 bases, with 15 bases remaining between them. Germline V gives CDR1 SGDLS, CDR2 YYNGEE. The CDR3 loop is CASSPGRWGTNEKLFF. For the CDR3, the DNA is TGTGCCAGCAGCCCGGGAAGATGGGGGACTAATGAAAAACTGTTTTTT.

The chain uses TRBV5-1 and TRBJ2-1; D uncertain. This CDR3 is built from 16 residues. V was shortened by 0 bases and J by 4 bases, with 14 bases between the two germline ends. The V gene's germline CDR1 is SGHRS and CDR2 YFSETQ. In nucleotides, the CDR3 is TGCGCCAGCAGCTTGGTCAAGGCGTCTAGATACAATGAGCAGTTCTTC. Translation: CASSLVKASRYNEQFF.

The CDR3 spells CASSEGAWQGYNEQFF. In DNA form, the CDR3 reads TGTGCCAGCAGTGAAGGGGCCTGGCAGGGTTACAATGAGCAGTTCTTC. The chain links TRBV6-1 to TRBJ2-1, with D possibly being TRBD1 (5 bases). From germline, CDR1 is MNHNS and CDR2 SASEGT. The CDR3 extends over 16 amino acids. V lost 1 base and J lost 4, with 14 bases in between.